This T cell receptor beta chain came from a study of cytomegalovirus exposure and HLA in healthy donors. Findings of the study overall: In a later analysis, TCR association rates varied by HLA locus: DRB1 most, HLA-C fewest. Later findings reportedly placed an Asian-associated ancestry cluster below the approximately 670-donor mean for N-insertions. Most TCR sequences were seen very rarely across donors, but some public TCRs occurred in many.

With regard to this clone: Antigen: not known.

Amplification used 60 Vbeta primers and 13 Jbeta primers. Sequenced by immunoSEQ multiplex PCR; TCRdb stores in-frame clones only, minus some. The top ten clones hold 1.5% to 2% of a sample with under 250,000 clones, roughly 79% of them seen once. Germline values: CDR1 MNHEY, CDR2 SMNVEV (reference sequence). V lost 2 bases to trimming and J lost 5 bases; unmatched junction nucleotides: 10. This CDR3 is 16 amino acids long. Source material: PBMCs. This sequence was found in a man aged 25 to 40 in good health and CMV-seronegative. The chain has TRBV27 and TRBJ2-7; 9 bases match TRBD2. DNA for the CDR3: TGTGCCAGCAGTTTAAGGGGCGGGAGGGCCTCTCACGAGCAGTACTTC. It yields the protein CASSLRGGRASHEQYF.